Listed here is a single T cell receptor beta chain. These data originate in a study of blood T cell repertoires in COVID-19. In germline, CDR1 is SNHLY, CDR2 FYNNEI. The CDR3 runs 13 residues. Trimming left V 6 bases short and J 5 bases short, with 14 bases between. TCRdb's copy holds only in-frame clones and misses some; the assay was immunoSEQ multiplex PCR. This table holds approximately 170,000 clones, 88% found once. This receptor was obtained from a man in his fifties or sixties who had recovered from COVID-19. Sequenced material: peripheral blood. The V gene is TRBV2, the J gene TRBJ2-7, with a weak D call TRBD1 (6 bases). DNA for the CDR3: TGTGCCAGCAGGAGGGACACATTGAACGAGCAGTACTTC. It translates to CASRRDTLNEQYF.